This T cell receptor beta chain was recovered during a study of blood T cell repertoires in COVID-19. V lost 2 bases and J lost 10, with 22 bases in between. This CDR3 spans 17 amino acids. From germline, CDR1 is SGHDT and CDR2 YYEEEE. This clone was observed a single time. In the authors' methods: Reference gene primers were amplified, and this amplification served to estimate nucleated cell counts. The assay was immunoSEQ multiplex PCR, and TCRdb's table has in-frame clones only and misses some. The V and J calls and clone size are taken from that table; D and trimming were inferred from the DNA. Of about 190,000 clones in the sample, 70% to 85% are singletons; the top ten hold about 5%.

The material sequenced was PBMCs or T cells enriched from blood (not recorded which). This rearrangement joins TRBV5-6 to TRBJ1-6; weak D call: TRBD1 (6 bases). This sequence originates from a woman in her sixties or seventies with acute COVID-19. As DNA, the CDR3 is TGTGCCAGCAGCTTAAACTCGGGACAAGCGAGGTCCTCACCCCTCCACTTT. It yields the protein CASSLNSGQARSSPLHF.